This passage covers 4 T cell receptor beta chains from one sample sequenced in a study of T cell changes during pregnancy in multiple sclerosis. Assay used: immunoSEQ multiplex PCR; TCRdb lists only in-frame clones, some missing. The repertoire holds more than 25,000 clones, with roughly nine tenths as singletons. The starting material was peripheral blood, obtained in the first trimester of pregnancy. All receptors come from a female donor in good health, enrolled as a control in a pregnancy study.

The J gene is TRBJ2-5, the V gene TRBV19, with 7 positions matching TRBD2. After removal of 5 bases from V and 4 bases from J, the junction contained 7 bases not matched to a gene. CDR1 and CDR2 from the germline V gene are LNHDA and SQIVND (reference sequence). The CDR3 is 14 residues long. The DNA for the CDR3 is TGTGCCAGTAGTCCGAAGCGGGAAGGAGAGACCCAGTACTTC. Protein sequence: CASSPKREGETQYF.

V gene TRBV11-3 combines with J gene TRBJ1-3; TRBD1 aligns across 7 bases. The CDR3 covers 15 residues. The germline V gene has CDR1 SGHNT and CDR2 YENEEA. Unmatched junction bases numbered 5, after V lost 6 bases and J lost 0 bases. CDR3 in DNA: TGTGCCAGCAGGTTGGGGACAGACTCTGGAAACACCATATATTTT. The encoded protein is CASRLGTDSGNTIYF.

The CDR3 DNA reads as TGTGCCAGCAGTTACACTACAGGGTTGAGCAATCAGCCCCAGCATTTT. Its protein product is CASSYTTGLSNQPQHF. The chain joins TRBV6-6 to TRBJ1-5; D may be TRBD1 (6 bases). Between the trimmed V and J ends, which lost 2 bases and 1 base, there was a span of 12 bases. CDR3 length equals 16 residues. The germline V gene encodes CDR1 MNHNY and CDR2 SVGAGI (reference sequence).

V and J are TRBV5-8 and TRBJ1-1, with D possibly being TRBD1 (6 bases). The ends were cut back, 4 bases at V and 3 bases at J, with 16 bases in the middle. Germline assignment: CDR1 SGHTS and CDR2 YDEGEE. The CDR3 runs 15 residues. The CDR3 sequence is CASSPKTGGDTEAFF. The DNA of the CDR3 is TGTGCCAGCAGCCCCAAGACAGGTGGGGACACTGAAGCTTTCTTT.